These 22 T cell receptor beta chains share one sample of origin, sequenced in a study of T cell changes during pregnancy in multiple sclerosis. Method: immunoSEQ multiplex PCR; TCRdb's copy keeps in-frame clones and lacks some. This sample carries 80,000 to 100,000 clones, roughly nine tenths of them seen once, and the ten largest clones take under 0.85%. The sample in question was peripheral blood, obtained in the second trimester of pregnancy. These receptors all stem from a female donor in good health, enrolled as a control in a pregnancy study.

V usage is TRBV4-1 and J usage is TRBJ1-2, with 7 positions matching TRBD1. The V and J ends lost 1 base and 6 bases, in that order; junction bases with no gene match: 8. CDR1 is MGHRA, CDR2 YSYEKL, per germline. CDR3 length equals 15 residues. The CDR3 DNA reads TGCGCCAGCAGCCAAGTCGAGGATACAGGGGATGGCTACACCTTC. Amino acid sequence: CASSQVEDTGDGYTF.

This clone showed up just a few times. The genes are TRBV7-9 and TRBJ1-5, with TRBD1 matching 7 bases. The germline gives CDR1 SEHNR, CDR2 FQNEAQ (reference sequence). CDR3 length equals 13 residues. V was pared by 5 bases and J by 6 bases, with 4 bases of the junction left unmatched. Written as DNA, the CDR3 is TGTGCCAGCAGCCTGACAGGGCCTCAGCCCCAGCATTTT. Encoded protein: CASSLTGPQPQHF.

The V and J genes are TRBV9 and TRBJ2-3; D is perhaps TRBD2 (6 bases). Germline V gene lookup returns CDR1 SGDLS and CDR2 YYNGEE. V was trimmed by 0 bases and J by 1 base, leaving 9 bases between them. This CDR3 has 15 amino acids. The CDR3 DNA is TGTGCCAGCAGCGTAGGGGGGGTCGGCACAGATACGCAGTATTTT. It yields the protein CASSVGGVGTDTQYF.

This rearrangement joins TRBV11-3 to TRBJ1-3; D is ambiguous. The CDR3 contains 15 residues. V lost 1 base and J 1 base, leaving 8 bases between the germline ends. In germline, CDR1 is SGHNT, CDR2 YENEEA. The CDR3 nucleotides are TGTGCCAGCAGCTTAGGAGCGCAGTCTGGAAACACCATATATTTT. Its translation: CASSLGAQSGNTIYF. The full variable domain, rest sourced from reference TRBV11-3 and TRBJ1-3, is EAGVVQSPRYKIIEKKQPVAFWCNPISGHNTLYWYLQNLGQGPELLIRYENEEAVDDSQLPKDRFSAERLKGVDSTLKIQPAELGDSAVYLCASSLGAQSGNTIYFGEGSWLTVV.

The V call is TRBV14, the J call TRBJ1-3; tentatively, D is TRBD1 (5 bases). This CDR3 comprises 16 residues. Trimming removed 2 bases at V and 1 base at J, with 12 bases between. Germline V gene lookup returns CDR1 SGHDN and CDR2 FVKESK. CDR3 in DNA: TGTGCCAGCAGCCAACGAGGCGGGGGGTCTGGAAACACCATATATTTT. This codes for CASSQRGGGSGNTIYF.

The chain employs TRBV5-1 and TRBJ1-2, with 8 bases fitting TRBD1. The CDR3 length is 13 residues. The germline V gene has CDR1 SGHRS and CDR2 YFSETQ. V dropped 4 bases and J dropped 4; count of bases not matched to a gene: 3. The CDR3 protein is CASSLGTGYGYTF. CDR3 sequence (DNA): TGCGCCAGCAGCCTAGGGACAGGCTATGGCTACACCTTC.

The chain recombines TRBV4-1 with TRBJ2-5; tentatively, D is TRBD2 (5 bases). Looked up from germline, CDR1 is MGHRA and CDR2 is YSYEKL. The CDR3 is made up of 12 amino acids. V was shortened by 0 bases and J by 11 bases, with 10 bases between the two germline ends. In DNA, the CDR3 is TGCGCCAGCAGCCAAGATTTCGGGGAACAGTACTTC. Translation gives CASSQDFGEQYF.

The chain joins TRBV7-2 to TRBJ2-5; TRBD1 matches 8 bases. Germline V gene sequence: CDR1 SGHTA, CDR2 FQGNSA. V was pared by 0 bases and J by 5 bases, with 8 bases of the junction left unmatched. This CDR3 is 16 amino acids long. In DNA, the CDR3 is TGTGCCAGCAGCTTAGCTGCAGGGGGCTATGAGGAGACCCAGTACTTC. Its translation: CASSLAAGGYEETQYF.

The chain employs TRBV18 and TRBJ2-2; TRBD2 matches at 10 bases. From germline, CDR1 is KGHSH and CDR2 LQKENI. The V segment lost 3 bases and the J segment 3 bases; nucleotides outside the gene matches: 1. This CDR3 has 15 amino acids. The CDR3 sequence is CASSPLAGDTGELFF. For the CDR3, the DNA is TGTGCCAGCTCACCTCTAGCGGGGGACACCGGGGAGCTGTTTTTT.

This chain joins TRBV4-1 and TRBJ1-1; D remains unclear. This CDR3 contains 19 residues. Germline V gene sequence: CDR1 MGHRA, CDR2 YSYEKL. Trimming stripped 0 bases from V and 2 bases from J, with 22 bases between. The CDR3 sequence: CASSQEPGWDMAANTEAFF. The CDR3 nucleotides read TGCGCCAGCAGCCAAGAGCCGGGGTGGGATATGGCCGCTAACACTGAAGCTTTCTTT.

This clone has a single count. The chain uses TRBV19 and TRBJ1-6, with D perhaps matching TRBD1 (6 bases). Trimming removed 10 bases from V and 7 bases from J, with 14 bases in between. CDR1 LNHDA and CDR2 SQIVND come from the germline V gene (reference sequence). The CDR3 spans 13 residues. The DNA of the CDR3 is TGTGCCACCCGGACAGTCCTGAATTCACCCCTCCACTTT. Translating it yields CATRTVLNSPLHF. Combining the CDR3 with reference TRBV19 and TRBJ1-6 gives the whole variable domain DGGITQSPKYLFRKEGQNVTLSCEQNLNHDAMYWYRQDPGQGLRLIYYSQIVNDFQKGDIAEGYSVSREKKESFPLTVTSAQKNPTAFYLCATRTVLNSPLHFGNGTRLTVT.

The chain is built from TRBV27 and TRBJ2-7; tentative D call: TRBD1 (5 bases). The CDR3 covers 12 residues. Germline-derived CDR1 and CDR2 are MNHEY and SMNVEV (reference sequence). The V end lost 2 bases, the J end lost 4 bases, and 6 bases lay between the germline ends. DNA for the CDR3: TGTGCCAGCAGTTTAGCAGGGTACGAGCAGTACTTC. It is translated as CASSLAGYEQYF.

The chain uses TRBV5-1 and TRBJ2-7; D gene unclear. V was clipped by 4 bases and J by 0 bases, with 11 bases between them. This CDR3 is 14 amino acids long. Looked up from germline, CDR1 is SGHRS and CDR2 is YFSETQ. The CDR3 here is CASSPLDLSYEQYF. DNA of the CDR3: TGCGCCAGCAGCCCCCTAGACCTCTCCTACGAGCAGTACTTC.

This chain links TRBV9 with TRBJ1-1; D is possibly TRBD1 (5 bases). Deletions cut 7 bases from V and 2 bases from J, with 12 bases between. The CDR3 is 13 residues long. The germline gives CDR1 SGDLS, CDR2 YYNGEE. DNA for the CDR3: TGTGCCAGCGACGGAAGGGGTAACACTGAAGCTTTCTTT. As protein: CASDGRGNTEAFF.

The genes are TRBV18 and TRBJ2-1, with 7 bases that match TRBD1. CDR1 and CDR2 from the germline V gene are KGHSH and LQKENI. V gave up 3 bases and J gave up 5 bases; unmatched junction bases: 7. This CDR3 contains 15 residues. CDR3 sequence reads: CASSPDRAHHNEQFF. DNA for the CDR3: TGTGCCAGCTCACCTGACAGGGCCCATCACAATGAGCAGTTCTTC.

This chain uses TRBV7-9 with TRBJ2-1; a possible D gene is TRBD2 (5 bases). This CDR3 contains 14 residues. Germline CDR1 SEHNR, CDR2 FQNEAQ (reference sequence). V was cut by 4 bases and J by 7 bases, with 14 bases left in between. CDR3 coding DNA: TGTGCCAGCAGCTACCGGGCCACGGGGAATGAGCAGTTCTTC. Its translation is CASSYRATGNEQFF.

The V call is TRBV7-9, the J call TRBJ2-3; 7 bases align to TRBD2. Germline V gives CDR1 SEHNR, CDR2 FQNEAQ (reference sequence). The CDR3 spans 14 residues. The junction had 13 bases not matched to a gene; V was cut back by 5 bases and J by 11 bases. CDR3 DNA sequence: TGTGCCAGCAGCACTGGACTAGGTAACCTTGTGCAGTATTTT. Translated, it gives CASSTGLGNLVQYF. The variable domain in full, completed from reference TRBV7-9 and TRBJ2-3, reads DTGVSQNPRHKITKRGQNVTFRCDPISEHNRLYWYRQTLGQGPEFLTYFQNEAQLEKSRLLSDRFSAERPKGSFSTLEIQRTEQGDSAMYLCASSTGLGNLVQYFGPGTRLTVL.

V is TRBV30 and J is TRBJ1-1; D remains ambiguous. Germline CDR1 and CDR2: GTSNPN and SVGIG (reference sequence). The CDR3 is 9 amino acids. CDR3 sequence reads: CSLGRKAFF. For the CDR3, the DNA is TGTTCCTTGGGCAGGAAAGCTTTCTTT.

This chain uses TRBV28 with TRBJ1-6; D remains unclear. The CDR3 is made up of 14 amino acids. Trimming pared 10 bases from V and 2 bases from J, leaving 12 bases between. From germline, CDR1 is MDHEN and CDR2 SYDVKM. For the CDR3, the DNA is TGTGCCATCAACGGGGTTACCTATAATTCACCCCTCCACTTT. Its translation: CAINGVTYNSPLHF.

The chain joins TRBV19 to TRBJ2-7; D unclear. The CDR3 has 11 residues. V was shortened by 11 bases and J by 3 bases, with 11 bases between the two germline ends. Germline CDR1 and CDR2: LNHDA and SQIVND (reference sequence). The CDR3 sequence: CASSNHYEQYF. CDR3 DNA: TGTGCCTCCAGTAACCACTACGAGCAGTACTTC.

The chain links TRBV5-1 to TRBJ1-1; tentative D call: TRBD1 (6 bases). Trimming removed 1 base from V and 0 bases from J, with 13 bases in between. The CDR3 is made up of 16 amino acids. Germline V lookup: CDR1 SGHRS, CDR2 YFSETQ. The CDR3 sequence: CASSLQQGTLNTEAFF. DNA for the CDR3: TGCGCCAGCAGCTTGCAACAGGGAACCTTGAACACTGAAGCTTTCTTT.

The chain links TRBV19 to TRBJ1-4, with D hard to call. CDR3 length: 12 residues. Germline V lookup: CDR1 LNHDA, CDR2 SQIVND (reference sequence). The germline V and J ends were trimmed by 0 bases and 8 bases, with 4 bases remaining between them. The CDR3 loop reads CASSIEREKLFF. DNA for the CDR3: TGTGCCAGTAGTATAGAGCGAGAAAAACTGTTTTTT. Complete variable domain (other parts from reference TRBV19 and TRBJ1-4): DGGITQSPKYLFRKEGQNVTLSCEQNLNHDAMYWYRQDPGQGLRLIYYSQIVNDFQKGDIAEGYSVSREKKESFPLTVTSAQKNPTAFYLCASSIEREKLFFGSGTQLSVL.